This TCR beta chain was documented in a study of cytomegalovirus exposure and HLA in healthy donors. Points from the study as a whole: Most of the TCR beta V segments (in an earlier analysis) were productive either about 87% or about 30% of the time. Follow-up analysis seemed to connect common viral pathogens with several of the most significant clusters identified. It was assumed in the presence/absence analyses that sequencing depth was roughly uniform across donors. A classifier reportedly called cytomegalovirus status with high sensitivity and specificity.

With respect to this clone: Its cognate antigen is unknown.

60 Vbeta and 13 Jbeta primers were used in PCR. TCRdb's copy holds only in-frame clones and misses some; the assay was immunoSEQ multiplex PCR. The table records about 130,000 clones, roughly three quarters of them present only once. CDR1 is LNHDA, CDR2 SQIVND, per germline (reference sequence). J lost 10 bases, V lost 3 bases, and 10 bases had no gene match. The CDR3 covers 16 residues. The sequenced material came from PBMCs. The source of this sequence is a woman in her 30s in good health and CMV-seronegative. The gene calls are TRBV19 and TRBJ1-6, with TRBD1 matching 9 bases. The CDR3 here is CASSIAGTGMRSPLHF. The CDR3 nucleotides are TGTGCCAGTAGTATTGCCGGGACAGGGATGCGATCACCCCTCCACTTT.